These 21 T cell receptor beta chains were sequenced from one sample in a study of T cells in Graves' hyperthyroidism and ophthalmopathy. There were TCR beta CDR3 regions amplified from RNA transcripts. The HTBI primer set was used in a first-round RT-PCR of the TCR CDR3. TCRdb reanalysed the multiplex PCR reads using MiXCR and keeps one entry per CDR3 protein. The table has a few hundred thousand distinct CDR3 sequences, around 13% seen once. Sample: blood. Every receptor here comes from a woman between 25 and 40 years old with Graves' ophthalmopathy.

A few counts support this clonotype. The CDR3 here is CAISEQGRGELFF. In DNA form, the CDR3 reads TGTGCCATCAGTGAACAGGGGAGGGGGGAGCTGTTTTTT. The chain joins TRBV10-3 to TRBJ2-2; D is perhaps TRBD1 (7 bases). This CDR3 is 13 amino acids long. V was clipped by 3 bases and J by 8 bases, with 10 bases between them. The germline V gene has CDR1 ENHRY and CDR2 SYGVKD.

The rearrangement links TRBV6-1 to TRBJ2-6; 12 nucleotides align to TRBD2. CDR1 MNHNS and CDR2 SASEGT come from the germline V gene. The V and J ends lost 10 bases and 0 bases, in that order; junction bases with no gene match: 4. This CDR3 comprises 16 residues. The CDR3 loop reads CATLAGGLSGANVLTF. The CDR3 DNA follows: TGTGCCACCCTAGCGGGGGGGCTCTCTGGGGCCAACGTCCTGACTTTC.

Ten or more counts support this clonotype. The chain recombines TRBV27 with TRBJ1-2; 8 bases are a match to TRBD1. CDR1 and CDR2 from the germline V gene are MNHEY and SMNVEV (reference sequence). V trimming: 6 bases; J trimming: 1 base; junction bases outside the gene matches: 4. The CDR3 extends over 14 amino acids. The CDR3 DNA follows: TGTGCCAGCAGCCTACAGGGGGGTAACTATGGCTACACCTTC. It is translated as CASSLQGGNYGYTF.

In this sample, this clonotype turned up many times. The gene calls are TRBV5-1 and TRBJ2-7; D uncertain. Germline assignment: CDR1 SGHRS and CDR2 YFSETQ. This CDR3 is 16 amino acids long. V shed 2 bases and J shed 5 bases, with 20 bases lying between them. The CDR3: CASSFLDQVPLDEQYF. DNA for the CDR3: TGCGCCAGCAGCTTCCTCGACCAGGTCCCCCTAGACGAGCAGTACTTC.

CDR3 loop: CSAPWALGTEAFF. The CDR3 DNA is TGCAGTGCTCCCTGGGCTCTTGGCACTGAAGCTTTCTTT. The gene calls are TRBV20-1 and TRBJ1-1; D ambiguous. V lost 5 bases, J lost 4 bases, and 14 bases lay in between. The CDR3 is 13 residues long. The germline V gene encodes CDR1 DFQATT and CDR2 SNEGSKA (reference sequence).

This clonotype was seen at least ten times. The chain has TRBV12-3 or TRBV12-4 and TRBJ2-1; D not resolved. Trimming removed 3 bases at V and 6 bases at J, with 9 bases between. The CDR3 covers 13 residues. The CDR3 nucleotides read TGTGCCAGCAGTTTTGGGCCGATCAATGAGCAGTTCTTC. Translated: CASSFGPINEQFF.

This clonotype was found many times. The J gene is TRBJ1-5, the V gene TRBV5-6; 8 positions match TRBD1. The CDR3 has 17 amino acids. Germline V gene sequence: CDR1 SGHDT, CDR2 YYEEEE. The ends lost 0 bases at V and 4 bases at J; junction bases unmatched: 9. The chain's CDR3 is CASSLEGRGRLNQPQHF. The CDR3 DNA sequence: TGTGCCAGCAGCTTGGAGGGCAGGGGGCGCCTTAATCAGCCCCAGCATTTT.

A word on this clonotype: A much larger clone differs by one base, so this may be a read error. The chain links TRBV6-1 to TRBJ1-1; TRBD1 agrees at 7 bases. V trimming: 6 bases; J trimming: 1 base; junction bases outside the gene matches: 5. Per germline, CDR1 MNHNS and CDR2 SASEGT. The CDR3 is 14 residues long. The CDR3 coding sequence is TGTGCCAGCAGCGGCAGGGGGGCGAACACTGAAGCTTTCTTT. It encodes CASSGRGANTEAFF.

This clonotype was counted a few times. V usage is TRBV11-2 and J usage is TRBJ2-3; D possibly corresponds to TRBD2 (6 bases). The germline V gene encodes CDR1 SGHAT and CDR2 FQNNGV. The CDR3 contains 16 residues. V lost 3 bases, J lost 2 bases, and 15 bases lay in between. CDR3 sequence reads: CASSLGGRDATDTQYF. CDR3 DNA sequence: TGTGCCAGCAGCTTGGGGGGTAGGGACGCCACAGATACGCAGTATTTT.

This clonotype was counted ten times or more. The chain carries TRBV5-1 and TRBJ2-1, with D tentatively TRBD1 or TRBD2 (6 bases each). The V and J ends lost 4 bases and 10 bases respectively, with 15 bases between them. The CDR3 length is 13 residues. The V gene's germline CDR1 is SGHRS and CDR2 YFSETQ. CDR3 nucleotides: TGCGCCAGCAGCCGGGGGCGGGGATGGGAGCAGTTCTTC. As protein: CASSRGRGWEQFF.

This clonotype was detected many times. The genes are TRBV7-2 and TRBJ1-5; no firm D call. Germline V CDR1 and CDR2: SGHTA, FQGNSA. CDR3 length: 13 amino acids. The V end lost 1 base, the J end lost 1 base, and 2 bases lay between the germline ends. The CDR3 DNA follows: TGTGCCAGCAGCTTAGAGAGCAATCAGCCCCAGCATTTT. It specifies CASSLESNQPQHF.

This clonotype was picked up many times. The rearrangement joins TRBV11-2 to TRBJ1-6; D gene ambiguous. In germline, CDR1 is SGHAT, CDR2 FQNNGV. V gave up 2 bases and J gave up 0 bases, with 11 bases separating them. This CDR3 is built from 17 residues. DNA for the CDR3: TGTGCCAGCAGCTTATTCCCGCTAAGCTCCTATAATTCACCCCTCCACTTT. Protein product: CASSLFPLSSYNSPLHF.

This clonotype was observed at least ten times. The V call is TRBV28, the J call TRBJ2-3, with a tentative D call TRBD2 (6 bases). The CDR3 consists of 14 residues. Germline lookup yields CDR1 MDHEN and CDR2 SYDVKM. Trimming left V 5 bases short and J 2 bases short, with 11 bases between. The CDR3 loop is CASSGTFTTDTQYF. DNA of the CDR3: TGTGCCAGCAGTGGGACTTTTACCACAGATACGCAGTATTTT.

This clonotype was observed at least ten times. The chain links TRBV12-3 or TRBV12-4 to TRBJ1-3, with 9 bases identical to TRBD1. Germline trimming cut 5 bases from V and 7 bases from J; bases unmatched to any gene: 9. There are 15 residues in the CDR3. The CDR3 DNA reads as TGTGCCAGCAGTCCATCCGGGACAGGGACCAACACCATATATTTT. The encoded protein is CASSPSGTGTNTIYF.

The V and J genes are TRBV6-1 and TRBJ1-1; possible D gene TRBD1, 5 bases. The V end was cut by 6 bases, the J end by 6 bases, with 11 bases between. The germline gives CDR1 MNHNS, CDR2 SASEGT. This CDR3 contains 12 residues. CDR3 in DNA: TGTGCCAGCAGCTCCAGGGTCGCTGAAGCTTTCTTT. It is translated as CASSSRVAEAFF.

In its sample, this clonotype was seen a few times. The rearrangement joins TRBV19 to TRBJ1-3; D might be TRBD1 (5 bases). Germline lookup yields CDR1 LNHDA and CDR2 SQIVND (reference sequence). V was shortened by 10 bases and J by 4 bases, with 14 bases between the two germline ends. The CDR3 consists of 13 residues. In DNA, the CDR3 is TGTGCCACCCTCGCCCCAGGGGGAAACACCATATATTTT. This sequence encodes CATLAPGGNTIYF.

The sample holds many counts of this clonotype. This rearrangement joins TRBV28 to TRBJ1-1; no firm D call. This CDR3 has 15 residues. Trimming shortened V by 0 bases and J by 11 bases, and 19 bases separated the two germline ends. The germline V gene has CDR1 MDHEN and CDR2 SYDVKM. CDR3 sequence reads: CASSLWRPAFGRAFF. DNA for the CDR3: TGTGCCAGCAGTTTATGGAGGCCCGCCTTCGGTAGGGCTTTCTTT.

A single count supports this clonotype. The chain uses TRBV7-3 and TRBJ2-3, with no clear D. Trimming shortened V by 2 bases and J by 0 bases, and 12 bases separated the two germline ends. Germline assignment: CDR1 SGHTA and CDR2 FQGTGA. The CDR3 covers 16 residues. CDR3 loop: CASSLRSGRSTDTQYF. Here the CDR3 DNA reads TGTGCCAGCAGCTTACGGTCCGGTCGGAGCACAGATACGCAGTATTTT.

In DNA form, the CDR3 reads TGCGCCAGCAGCTTTCTACAGAGGAACACCGGGGAGCTGTTTTTT. This codes for CASSFLQRNTGELFF. This sequence joins TRBV5-1 and TRBJ2-2; D remains unclear. This CDR3 region has 15 residues. Germline lookup yields CDR1 SGHRS and CDR2 YFSETQ. V was pared by 2 bases and J by 1 base, with 9 bases between.

V is TRBV10-3 and J is TRBJ1-1, with D possibly matching TRBD1 (5 bases). This CDR3 is built from 13 residues. With 2 bases removed from V and 6 bases from J, the gap between germline ends came to 10 bases. Germline V gene sequence: CDR1 ENHRY, CDR2 SYGVKD. The CDR3 loop reads CAISEAGTPEAFF. CDR3 DNA sequence: TGTGCCATCAGTGAGGCCGGGACTCCTGAAGCTTTCTTT.

This clonotype was seen many times. The V and J genes are TRBV28 and TRBJ2-7; D not certain. This CDR3 comprises 14 residues. Per germline, CDR1 MDHEN and CDR2 SYDVKM. Trimming stripped 0 bases from V and 0 bases from J, with 6 bases between. In DNA, the CDR3 is TGTGCCAGCAGTTTATGGGATGGCTCCTACGAGCAGTACTTC. It is translated as CASSLWDGSYEQYF. The full variable domain, in which reference TRBV28 and TRBJ2-7 provide the parts outside the CDR3, is DVKVTQSSRYLVKRTGEKVFLECVQDMDHENMFWYRQDPGLGLRLIYFSYDVKMKEKGDIPEGYSVSREKKERFSLILESASTNQTSMYLCASSLWDGSYEQYFGPGTRLTVT.